Below, 29 T cell receptor beta chains from the same sample are listed, as sequenced in a study of blood T cell repertoires in COVID-19. Sequenced by immunoSEQ multiplex PCR; TCRdb stores in-frame clones only, minus some. This sample has roughly 330,000 clones, with roughly 90% found just once. The sample consisted of peripheral blood. These receptors originate from a woman between 50 and 59 years old with active or convalescent COVID-19.

The rearrangement links TRBV19 to TRBJ2-7; D unclear. The CDR3 covers 14 residues. Germline V lookup: CDR1 LNHDA, CDR2 SQIVND (reference sequence). Trimming pared 1 base from V and 0 bases from J, leaving 7 bases between. In DNA form, the CDR3 reads TGTGCCAGTAGTATAGTAACAAGCTCCTACGAGCAGTACTTC. It codes for CASSIVTSSYEQYF. Complete variable domain (other parts from reference TRBV19 and TRBJ2-7): DGGITQSPKYLFRKEGQNVTLSCEQNLNHDAMYWYRQDPGQGLRLIYYSQIVNDFQKGDIAEGYSVSREKKESFPLTVTSAQKNPTAFYLCASSIVTSSYEQYFGPGTRLTVT.

The rearrangement links TRBV6-5 to TRBJ2-5, with 9 bases matching TRBD2. Germline V gene data show CDR1 as MNHEY and CDR2 as SVGAGI. The CDR3 length is 14 residues. V trimming: 5 bases; J trimming: 7 bases; junction bases outside the gene matches: 8. CDR3: CASSLAGTPGTQYF. CDR3 sequence (DNA): TGTGCCAGCAGTCTAGCGGGGACCCCAGGGACCCAGTACTTC.

A note on this clone: One end of the junction fails to match germline, which may point to a read error. The CDR3 loop reads CSARDPGSVWF. The CDR3 nucleotides read TGCAGTGCTAGAGATCCGGGGAGTGTCTGGTTC. The V gene is TRBV20-1, the J gene TRBJ2-7; D possibly corresponds to TRBD2 (5 bases). CDR3 length equals 11 residues. Germline V gene data show CDR1 as DFQATT and CDR2 as SNEGSKA (reference sequence).

The J gene is TRBJ2-1, the V gene TRBV3-1 (or the pseudogene TRBV3-2), with 10 bases aligning to TRBD2. The J segment lost 4 bases and the V segment lost 1 base, leaving 4 bases of the junction unmatched. Germline CDR1 reads LGHDT; CDR2 reads YNNKEL (reference sequence). CDR3 size: 16 residues. CDR3 residues: CASSQVRTSGYNEQFF. For the CDR3, the DNA is TGTGCCAGCAGCCAAGTCAGGACTAGCGGATACAATGAGCAGTTCTTC.

V and J are TRBV18 and TRBJ1-1; 7 bases match TRBD1. The germline V gene encodes CDR1 KGHSH and CDR2 LQKENI. This CDR3 contains 15 residues. V gave up 0 bases and J gave up 4 bases; unmatched junction bases: 5. In DNA form, the CDR3 reads TGTGCCAGCTCACCACCGGACAGGTTTGGCACTGAAGCTTTCTTT. Its translation: CASSPPDRFGTEAFF.

This sequence joins TRBV9 and TRBJ1-1; TRBD1 might be the D (6 bases). Germline CDR1 reads SGDLS; CDR2 reads YYNGEE. The CDR3 totals 14 residues. V lost 4 bases and J 1 base, leaving 11 bases between the germline ends. This CDR3 reads CASSSRGQNTEAFF. CDR3 coding DNA: TGTGCCAGCAGCTCGAGGGGACAGAACACTGAAGCTTTCTTT.

The chain links TRBV15 to TRBJ1-5; tentative D call: TRBD1 (5 bases). V lost 1 base and J lost 4, with 8 bases in between. The germline gives CDR1 LNHNV, CDR2 YYDKDF (reference sequence). The CDR3 covers 14 residues. The CDR3 region has the DNA TGTGCCACCAGCAGAGGACAGCCAAATCAGCCCCAGCATTTT. It specifies CATSRGQPNQPQHF.

The CDR3 here is CASSPGGGYEQYF. For the CDR3, the DNA is TGTGCCAGCAGCCCAGGGGGCGGGTACGAGCAGTACTTC. The chain couples TRBV7-2 to TRBJ2-7, with 8 bases lining up with TRBD1. The CDR3 spans 13 residues. The germline gives CDR1 SGHTA, CDR2 FQGNSA. J lost 4 bases, V lost 5 bases, and 4 bases had no gene match. The full variable domain, with the rest looked up from reference TRBV7-2 and TRBJ2-7, is GAGVSQSPSNKVTEKGKDVELRCDPISGHTALYWYRQSLGQGLEFLIYFQGNSAPDKSGLPSDRFSAERTGGSVSTLTIQRTQQEDSAVYLCASSPGGGYEQYFGPGTRLTVT.

The CDR3 here is CASWDRGSSGNTIYF. CDR3 DNA sequence: TGTGCCAGCTGGGACAGGGGTAGCTCTGGAAACACCATATATTTT. The genes are TRBV28 and TRBJ1-3; 10 positions match TRBD1. There are 15 residues in the CDR3. Trimming took 8 bases from V and 0 from J; bases not matched to a gene: 4. CDR1 and CDR2 from the germline V gene are MDHEN and SYDVKM. Complete variable domain (other parts from reference TRBV28 and TRBJ1-3): DVKVTQSSRYLVKRTGEKVFLECVQDMDHENMFWYRQDPGLGLRLIYFSYDVKMKEKGDIPEGYSVSREKKERFSLILESASTNQTSMYLCASWDRGSSGNTIYFGEGSWLTVV.

V and J are TRBV6-2 or TRBV6-3 and TRBJ2-3, with TRBD2 matching over 8 bases. The ends lost 5 bases at V and 6 bases at J; junction bases unmatched: 10. The germline gives CDR1 MNHEY, CDR2 SVGEGT. This CDR3 is 15 amino acids long. The CDR3 bases are TGTGCCAGCAGTGACATCCGGGGGGGCCTGGATACGCAGTATTTT. Protein sequence: CASSDIRGGLDTQYF.

This clone appeared a few times. V usage is TRBV3-1 (or the pseudogene TRBV3-2) and J usage is TRBJ1-5; 8 positions agree with TRBD1. This CDR3 is 17 amino acids long. CDR1 is LGHDT, CDR2 YNNKEL, per germline (reference sequence). Germline trimming cut 3 bases from V and 6 bases from J; bases unmatched to any gene: 13. DNA for the CDR3: TGTGCCAGCAGCCAGAGTCTAGGTCGGACAGGGAGTCAGCCCCAGCATTTT. Protein: CASSQSLGRTGSQPQHF.

The J gene is TRBJ2-7, the V gene TRBV27; possible D gene TRBD1, 5 bases. V shed 0 bases and J shed 4 bases, with 25 bases lying between them. Germline lookup yields CDR1 MNHEY and CDR2 SMNVEV (reference sequence). This CDR3 has 19 residues. CDR3 sequence (DNA): TGTGCCAGCAGTTTATCTACCTGGGGCCCGGAGTCGAGACCTTACGAGCAGTACTTC. It translates to CASSLSTWGPESRPYEQYF.

The chain recombines TRBV10-3 with TRBJ1-6; 7 bases agree with TRBD1. The CDR3 is made up of 14 amino acids. Germline values: CDR1 ENHRY, CDR2 SYGVKD. V shed 3 bases, J shed 9 bases, and the junction held 5 bases outside the gene matches. CDR3 bases: TGTGCCATCAGTGACGGGACAGTCGGTTCACCCCTCCACTTT. Amino acids: CAISDGTVGSPLHF.

This clone occurred once. V usage is TRBV30 and J usage is TRBJ2-7; TRBD2 is a possible D gene (5 bases). Looked up from germline, CDR1 is GTSNPN and CDR2 is SVGIG (reference sequence). Trimming took off 0 bases at V and 1 base at J, with 13 bases between the two ends. The CDR3 totals 15 residues. The CDR3 spells CAWSVLGGLSYEQYF. DNA of the CDR3: TGTGCCTGGAGTGTACTTGGCGGGCTTTCCTACGAGCAGTACTTC.

The chain employs TRBV7-6 and TRBJ2-7; D is undetermined. In germline, CDR1 is SGHVS, CDR2 FNYEAQ. CDR3 size: 15 residues. V was shortened by 1 base and J by 0 bases, with 10 bases between the two germline ends. CDR3: CASSLVGEASYEQYF. The DNA for the CDR3 is TGTGCCAGCAGCTTAGTAGGTGAGGCCTCCTACGAGCAGTACTTC.

This chain links TRBV2 with TRBJ2-1; TRBD1 might be the D (5 bases). Trimming took off 2 bases at V and 10 bases at J, with 6 bases between the two ends. CDR1 SNHLY and CDR2 FYNNEI come from the germline V gene. The CDR3 has 11 residues. CDR3 sequence (DNA): TGTGCCAGCAGTGAACAGGGCGAGCAGTTCTTC. Translation: CASSEQGEQFF.

The gene calls are TRBV20-1 and TRBJ2-7; D unresolved. Looked up from germline, CDR1 is DFQATT and CDR2 is SNEGSKA (reference sequence). The length of the CDR3 is 11 residues. The V and J ends lost 6 bases and 7 bases respectively, with 13 bases between them. The CDR3 sequence: CSAVGPREQYF. The CDR3 DNA is TGCAGTGCCGTGGGCCCGCGAGAGCAGTACTTC.

The gene calls are TRBV24-1 and TRBJ1-5; tentatively, D is TRBD1 (6 bases). The CDR3 loop spans 15 amino acids. The ends were cut back, 1 base at V and 2 bases at J, with 8 bases in the middle. Germline V gene data show CDR1 as KGHDR and CDR2 as SFDVKD. Here the CDR3 DNA reads TGTGCCACCAGTGATTTAGGGGGAGGCAATCAGCCCCAGCATTTT. Amino acids: CATSDLGGGNQPQHF.

The chain employs TRBV5-1 and TRBJ2-7; 7 bases agree with TRBD1. The CDR3 spans 14 residues. The junction had 3 bases not matched to a gene; V was cut back by 3 bases and J by 0 bases. The germline gives CDR1 SGHRS, CDR2 YFSETQ. The CDR3 DNA sequence: TGCGCCAGCAGCTCAACAGGGGCCTCCTACGAGCAGTACTTC. Its protein product is CASSSTGASYEQYF. The full variable domain, its missing parts supplied by reference TRBV5-1 and TRBJ2-7, is KAGVTQTPRYLIKTRGQQVTLSCSPISGHRSVSWYQQTPGQGLQFLFEYFSETQRNKGNFPGRFSGRQFSNSRSEMNVSTLELGDSALYLCASSSTGASYEQYFGPGTRLTVT.

V and J are TRBV10-3 and TRBJ2-1, with 7 bases fitting TRBD2. V trimming: 4 bases; J trimming: 0 bases; junction bases outside the gene matches: 3. CDR1 is ENHRY and CDR2 is SYGVKD in the germline V gene. The CDR3 is made up of 15 amino acids. The CDR3 DNA follows: TGTGCCATCAGTGTGGCGGGAGTCTCCTACAATGAGCAGTTCTTC. Translation gives CAISVAGVSYNEQFF.

The rearrangement joins TRBV9 to TRBJ1-1; the match to TRBD1 covers 10 bases. Per germline, CDR1 SGDLS and CDR2 YYNGEE. This CDR3 has 18 amino acids. Trimming cost V 2 bases and J 1 base; bases outside gene matches: 11. The DNA for the CDR3 is TGTGCCAGCAGCGTGTCGCCGGGACAGGGGTATTCGAACACTGAAGCTTTCTTT. The encoded protein is CASSVSPGQGYSNTEAFF.

V and J are TRBV18 and TRBJ2-1, with TRBD2 as a possible D gene (6 bases). CDR1 and CDR2 from the germline V gene are KGHSH and LQKENI. The CDR3 length is 16 residues. V gave up 6 bases and J gave up 2 bases, with 17 bases separating them. This chain's CDR3 is CASSPRLDPTYNEQFF. The DNA for the CDR3 is TGTGCCAGCTCTCCAAGACTAGACCCTACCTACAATGAGCAGTTCTTC.

This clone came up a few times. The V gene is TRBV7-6, the J gene TRBJ2-1, with 11 bases fitting TRBD2. The CDR3 consists of 16 residues. CDR1 is SGHVS and CDR2 is FNYEAQ in the germline V gene. The V segment lost 5 bases and the J segment 8 bases; nucleotides outside the gene matches: 11. CDR3 in amino acids: CASSNLAGGYRDEQFF. CDR3 DNA sequence: TGTGCCAGCAGCAACCTAGCGGGAGGATATAGGGATGAGCAGTTCTTC.

In regard to this clone: The identical CDR3 is also encoded by other nucleotide sequences in the sample. V and J are TRBV19 and TRBJ2-1; D is possibly TRBD2 (7 bases). The CDR3 length is 14 residues. Germline CDR1 reads LNHDA; CDR2 reads SQIVND (reference sequence). V lost 8 bases, J lost 4 bases, and 15 bases lay in between. The CDR3 is CASSERGGYNEQFF. The CDR3 DNA reads as TGTGCCAGTTCTGAAAGGGGGGGATACAATGAGCAGTTCTTC.

Concerning this clone: Other DNA sequences within the sample encode an identical CDR3. CDR3 DNA sequence: TGTGCCAGCAGCTCCGCAGGGCACACTGAAGCTTTCTTT. Translating gives CASSSAGHTEAFF. V usage is TRBV7-3 and J usage is TRBJ1-1, with D possibly TRBD1 on 5 matching bases. V dropped 4 bases and J dropped 3 bases, with 9 bases sitting between them. CDR3 length: 13 amino acids. Looked up from germline, CDR1 is SGHTA and CDR2 is FQGTGA. Looking up the rest from reference TRBV7-3 and TRBJ1-1 gives the full variable domain: GAGVSQTPSNKVTEKGKYVELRCDPISGHTALYWYRQSLGQGPEFLIYFQGTGAADDSGLPNDRFFAVRPEGSVSTLKIQRTERGDSAVYLCASSSAGHTEAFFGQGTRLTVV.

The chain has TRBV28 and TRBJ1-5, with D hard to call. The CDR3 runs to 11 residues. In germline, CDR1 is MDHEN, CDR2 SYDVKM. V lost 6 bases and J lost 9, with 9 bases in between. CDR3: CASSGVSPQHF. The CDR3 region has the DNA TGTGCCAGCAGCGGGGTATCGCCCCAGCATTTT.

The chain carries TRBV7-9 and TRBJ2-2, with 7 bases lining up with TRBD1. Germline V CDR1 and CDR2: SEHNR, FQNEAQ (reference sequence). This CDR3 is 17 amino acids long. The V segment lost 5 bases and the J segment 6 bases; nucleotides outside the gene matches: 15. CDR3 region: CASSPVPTGPLPGELFF. CDR3 bases: TGTGCCAGCAGCCCAGTACCGACAGGGCCGTTGCCCGGGGAGCTGTTTTTT.

This clone was observed many times. Other nucleotide sequences from this sample produce the same CDR3. The chain links TRBV5-4 to TRBJ2-5; D may be TRBD2 (6 bases). CDR3 size: 14 residues. The germline V and J ends were trimmed by 5 bases and 2 bases, with 13 bases remaining between them. CDR1 is SGHNT and CDR2 is YYREEE in the germline V gene (reference sequence). The CDR3 spells CASSSGGSQETQYF. CDR3 nucleotide sequence: TGTGCCAGCAGTTCCGGGGGATCTCAAGAGACCCAGTACTTC. The whole variable domain, filled in from reference TRBV5-4 and TRBJ2-5, reads ETGVTQSPTHLIKTRGQQVTLRCSSQSGHNTVSWYQQALGQGPQFIFQYYREEENGRGNFPPRFSGLQFPNYSSELNVNALELDDSALYLCASSSGGSQETQYFGPGTRLLVL.

The rearrangement links TRBV10-1 to TRBJ2-7; 7 nucleotides align to TRBD1. Germline CDR1 and CDR2: WNHNN and SYGVQD (reference sequence). With V trimmed by 7 bases and J by 1 base, 7 bases remained unmatched. This CDR3 has 14 amino acids. The CDR3: CASTPTDRSYEQYF. DNA for the CDR3: TGCGCCAGCACTCCGACGGACAGGTCCTACGAGCAGTACTTC.